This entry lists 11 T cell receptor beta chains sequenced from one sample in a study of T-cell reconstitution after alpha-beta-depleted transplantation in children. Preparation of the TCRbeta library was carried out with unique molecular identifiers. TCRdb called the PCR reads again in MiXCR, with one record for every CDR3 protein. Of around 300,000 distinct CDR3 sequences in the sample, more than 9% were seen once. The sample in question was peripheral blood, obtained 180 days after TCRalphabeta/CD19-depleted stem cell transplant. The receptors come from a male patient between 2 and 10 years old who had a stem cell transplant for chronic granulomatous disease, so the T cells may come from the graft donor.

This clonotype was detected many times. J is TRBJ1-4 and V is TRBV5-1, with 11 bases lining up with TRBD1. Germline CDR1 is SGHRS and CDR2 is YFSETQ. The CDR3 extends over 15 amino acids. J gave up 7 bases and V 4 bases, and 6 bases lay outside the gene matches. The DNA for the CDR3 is TGCGCCAGCAGCGGCGGACAGGGGGCGTCTGAAAAACTGTTTTTT. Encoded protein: CASSGGQGASEKLFF.

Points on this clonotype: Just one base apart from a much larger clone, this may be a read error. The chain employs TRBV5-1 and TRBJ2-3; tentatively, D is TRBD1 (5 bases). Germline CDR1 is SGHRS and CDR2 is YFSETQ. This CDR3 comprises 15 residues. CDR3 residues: CASSPPGQGSDAQYF. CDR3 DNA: TGCGCCAGCAGCCCGCCTGGGCAGGGATCAGATGCGCAGTATTTT.

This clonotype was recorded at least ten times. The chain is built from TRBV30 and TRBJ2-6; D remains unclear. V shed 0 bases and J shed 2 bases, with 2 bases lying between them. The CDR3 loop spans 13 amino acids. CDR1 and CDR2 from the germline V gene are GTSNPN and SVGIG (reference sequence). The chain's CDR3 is CAWSVTGANVLTF. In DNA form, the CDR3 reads TGTGCCTGGAGTGTAACTGGGGCCAACGTCCTGACTTTC.

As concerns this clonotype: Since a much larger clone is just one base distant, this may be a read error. Here the CDR3 DNA reads TGTGCCAGCAGGATAGCGGGGAGGACGACCAGGGAGCTGTTTTTT. It is translated as CASRIAGRTTRELFF. The rearrangement uses TRBV6-1 and TRBJ2-2; TRBD2 aligns across 8 bases. Unmatched junction bases numbered 12, after V lost 6 bases and J lost 9 bases. The CDR3 is 15 residues long. CDR1 is MNHNS, CDR2 SASEGT, per germline.

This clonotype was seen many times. The CDR3, as DNA: TGTGCCAGCAGTAGCCAAAGGGAGCAGTACTTC. Amino acids: CASSSQREQYF. J is TRBJ2-7 and V is TRBV12-3 or TRBV12-4; D is unclear. This CDR3 spans 11 amino acids. V was pared by 5 bases and J by 7 bases, with 9 bases between.

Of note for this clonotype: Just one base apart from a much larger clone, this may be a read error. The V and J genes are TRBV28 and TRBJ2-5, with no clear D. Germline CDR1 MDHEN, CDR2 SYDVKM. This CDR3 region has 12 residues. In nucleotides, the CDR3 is TGTGCCATCAGTTTATTTCGGGAGACCCAGTACTTC. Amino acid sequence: CAISLFRETQYF.

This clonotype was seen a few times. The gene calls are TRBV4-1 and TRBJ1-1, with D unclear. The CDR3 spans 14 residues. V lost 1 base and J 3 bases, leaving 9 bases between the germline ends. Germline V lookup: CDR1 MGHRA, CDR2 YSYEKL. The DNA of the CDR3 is TGCGCCAGCAGCCAAGCCGGGGTGGACACTGAAGCTTTCTTT. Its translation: CASSQAGVDTEAFF.

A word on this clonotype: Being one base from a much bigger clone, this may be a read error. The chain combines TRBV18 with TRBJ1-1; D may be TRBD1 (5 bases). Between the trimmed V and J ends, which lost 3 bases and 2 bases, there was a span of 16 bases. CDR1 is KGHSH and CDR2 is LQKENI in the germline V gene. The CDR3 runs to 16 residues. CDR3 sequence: CASSPTGRGGNTEAFF. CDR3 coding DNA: TGTGCCAGCTCACCTACGGGACGGGGCGGAAACACTGAAGCTTTCTTT.

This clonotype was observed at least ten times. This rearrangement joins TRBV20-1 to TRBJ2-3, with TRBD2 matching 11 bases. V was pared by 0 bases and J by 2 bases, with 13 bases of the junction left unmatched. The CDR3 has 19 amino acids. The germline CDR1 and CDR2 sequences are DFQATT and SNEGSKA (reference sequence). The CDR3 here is CSARDGGFGTSGPTDTQYF. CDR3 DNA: TGCAGTGCTAGAGATGGAGGGTTCGGGACTAGCGGCCCCACAGATACGCAGTATTTT.

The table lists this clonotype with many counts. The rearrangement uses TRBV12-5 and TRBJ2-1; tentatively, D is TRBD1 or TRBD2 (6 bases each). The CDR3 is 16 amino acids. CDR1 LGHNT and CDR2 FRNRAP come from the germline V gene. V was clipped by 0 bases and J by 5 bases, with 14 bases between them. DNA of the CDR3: TGTGCTAGTGGTTTGGTACTCGCGGGACAAAACAATGAGCAGTTCTTC. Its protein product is CASGLVLAGQNNEQFF.

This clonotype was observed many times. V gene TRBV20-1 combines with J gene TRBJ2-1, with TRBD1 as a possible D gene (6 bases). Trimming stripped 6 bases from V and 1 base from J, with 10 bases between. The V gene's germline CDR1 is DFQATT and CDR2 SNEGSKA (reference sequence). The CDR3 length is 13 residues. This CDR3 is CSAARGSYNEQFF. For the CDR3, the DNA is TGCAGTGCAGCAAGGGGGTCCTACAATGAGCAGTTCTTC.